One and the same sample provided the 27 T cell receptor beta chains below, sequenced in a study of PD-1 blockade in classical Hodgkin lymphoma. Using immunoSEQ multiplex PCR, the repertoire was profiled, and TCRdb retains in-frame clones only, with some absent. The table lists over 6,000 clones, around four fifths of them singletons, with about 14% in the top ten. Every patient experienced relapse after autologous stem cell transplantation, and brentuximab vedotin exposure varied. The input for sequencing was peripheral blood mononuclear cells (PBMCs), taken at baseline. These receptors all come from a human donor with classical Hodgkin lymphoma.

The V and J genes are TRBV18 and TRBJ2-1, with D perhaps TRBD1 or TRBD2 (5 bases each). Trimming stripped 4 bases from V and 11 bases from J, with 15 bases between. The germline V gene encodes CDR1 KGHSH and CDR2 LQKENI. This CDR3 is built from 13 residues. In DNA form, the CDR3 reads TGTGCCAGCTCACAAAAGACAGCCGGGAAGCAGTTCTTC. Translation gives CASSQKTAGKQFF.

The chain has TRBV7-3 and TRBJ2-5; 10 nucleotides line up with TRBD2. Germline V gene lookup returns CDR1 SGHTA and CDR2 FQGTGA. With 3 bases clipped from V and 4 bases from J, the junction kept 5 bases outside the gene matches. The CDR3 totals 15 residues. The DNA of the CDR3 is TGTGCCAGCAGCTTGGCTAGCGGGAGTATAGAGACCCAGTACTTC. This codes for CASSLASGSIETQYF.

This chain connects TRBV27 to TRBJ1-6; TRBD1 might be the D (5 bases). V gave up 2 bases and J gave up 3 bases, with 8 bases separating them. CDR3 length: 15 residues. Germline values: CDR1 MNHEY, CDR2 SMNVEV (reference sequence). CDR3 in amino acids: CASSLEGLYNSPLHF. CDR3 bases: TGTGCCAGCAGTTTAGAGGGGCTCTATAATTCACCCCTCCACTTT.

This chain joins TRBV5-1 and TRBJ2-1; a possible D gene is TRBD1 (6 bases). The V and J ends lost 4 bases and 13 bases respectively, with 15 bases between them. The CDR3 has 12 residues. Germline V gives CDR1 SGHRS, CDR2 YFSETQ. For the CDR3, the DNA is TGCGCCAGCAGCGCACAGGACAGACAACAGTTCTTC. This translates into CASSAQDRQQFF.

The genes are TRBV11-2 and TRBJ2-5; D unresolved. This CDR3 is built from 11 residues. The germline V gene encodes CDR1 SGHAT and CDR2 FQNNGV. V was pared by 3 bases and J by 4 bases, with 3 bases between. CDR3 nucleotides: TGTGCCAGCAGCTTCTCAGAGACCCAGTACTTC. It specifies CASSFSETQYF. Full variable domain (outside the CDR3, taken from reference TRBV11-2 and TRBJ2-5): EAGVAQSPRYKIIEKRQSVAFWCNPISGHATLYWYQQILGQGPKLLIQFQNNGVVDDSQLPKDRFSAERLKGVDSTLKIQPAKLEDSAVYLCASSFSETQYFGPGTRLLVL.

The chain joins TRBV21-1 to TRBJ2-4. TRBV21-1 is a documented pseudogene. CDR3 size: 18 residues. The CDR3 bases are TGTGCCAGCAGATGGACCCCGAGTCCCCGTCTAGCCAAAAACATTCAGTACTTC. Translation gives CASRWTPSPRLAKNIQYF.

The chain carries TRBV27 and TRBJ2-1; 10 bases are a match to TRBD2. CDR1 and CDR2 from the germline V gene are MNHEY and SMNVEV (reference sequence). V lost 3 bases, J lost 6 bases, and 2 bases stayed unmatched. The CDR3 loop spans 14 amino acids. The CDR3, as DNA: TGTGCCAGCAGTTTCGGACTAGCGGTCAATGAGCAGTTCTTC. Translated: CASSFGLAVNEQFF.

V and J are TRBV19 and TRBJ1-5; D is unresolved. Germline V gene data show CDR1 as LNHDA and CDR2 as SQIVND (reference sequence). The CDR3 spans 13 residues. Trimming removed 7 bases from V and 2 bases from J, with 9 bases in between. For the CDR3, the DNA is TGTGCCAGTACCGTGGAGGGCAATCAGCCCCAGCATTTT. Translation: CASTVEGNQPQHF.

The CDR3 DNA sequence: TGTGCCAGCAGCCAACGAAGGACGAATGGCTACACCTTC. This gives the protein CASSQRRTNGYTF. The chain carries TRBV14 and TRBJ1-2; unclear D gene. CDR1 SGHDN and CDR2 FVKESK come from the germline V gene. This CDR3 region has 13 residues. The V end was cut by 2 bases, the J end by 6 bases, with 10 bases between. Combining the CDR3 with reference TRBV14 and TRBJ1-2 gives the whole variable domain EAGVTQFPSHSVIEKGQTVTLRCDPISGHDNLYWYRRVMGKEIKFLLHFVKESKQDESGMPNNRFLAERTGGTYSTLKVQPAELEDSGVYFCASSQRRTNGYTFGSGTRLTVV.

The chain joins TRBV29-1 to TRBJ2-7, with D hard to call. This CDR3 has 11 amino acids. V gave up 3 bases and J gave up 5 bases, with 8 bases separating them. The germline gives CDR1 SQVTM, CDR2 ANQGSEA. CDR3 bases: TGCAGCGTTGAGACATTCAACGAGCAGTACTTC. The encoded protein is CSVETFNEQYF.

The chain uses TRBV12-5 and TRBJ2-1; the match to TRBD1 covers 8 bases. V shed 7 bases and J 4 bases; nucleotides not matched to a gene: 15. CDR3 length: 17 amino acids. Germline CDR1 is LGHNT and CDR2 is FRNRAP. CDR3 DNA sequence: TGTGCTAGTGAAAAACTCCTCGGACAGGGTGGATACAATGAGCAGTTCTTC. Protein sequence: CASEKLLGQGGYNEQFF.

This chain uses TRBV7-8 with TRBJ2-1; 9 nucleotides match TRBD1. V was clipped by 7 bases and J by 12 bases; unmatched bases: 16. Germline V gene data show CDR1 as SGHVS and CDR2 as FQNEAQ. The CDR3 extends over 15 amino acids. Here the CDR3 reads CASTFQNNRGQGQFF. DNA of the CDR3: TGTGCCAGCACCTTCCAAAACAACAGGGGGCAAGGGCAGTTCTTC.

The V gene is TRBV4-2, the J gene TRBJ2-5, with 11 bases matching TRBD2. Per the germline V gene, CDR1 is LGHNA and CDR2 is YNFKEQ. There are 16 residues in the CDR3. The V and J ends lost 5 bases and 4 bases, in that order; junction bases with no gene match: 9. The CDR3 loop reads CASSLVAGGPGETQYF. CDR3 DNA: TGTGCCAGCAGCTTGGTAGCGGGAGGGCCGGGAGAGACCCAGTACTTC.

The V gene is TRBV19, the J gene TRBJ1-2; a possible D gene is TRBD1 (5 bases). V was shortened by 7 bases and J by 3 bases, with 18 bases between the two germline ends. This CDR3 comprises 15 residues. Looked up from germline, CDR1 is LNHDA and CDR2 is SQIVND (reference sequence). The CDR3 loop is CASIRTQGGHYGYTF. CDR3 nucleotides: TGTGCCAGTATAAGGACTCAGGGCGGGCACTATGGCTACACCTTC.

The table lists this clone with a count of one. This chain joins TRBV4-3 and TRBJ1-4; D not certain. V shed 1 base and J shed 8 bases, with 14 bases lying between them. Germline CDR1 LGHNA, CDR2 YSLEER. The CDR3 has 15 residues. The CDR3 reads CASSQAAQTEEKLFF. CDR3 in DNA: TGCGCCAGCAGCCAAGCTGCCCAAACGGAGGAAAAACTGTTTTTT.

The genes are TRBV10-3 and TRBJ2-2, with D unresolved. The V end was cut by 10 bases, the J end by 3 bases, with 24 bases between. The CDR3 runs 17 residues. Germline CDR1 ENHRY, CDR2 SYGVKD. Here the CDR3 reads CATTSHKSQDDTGELFF. The CDR3 nucleotides read TGTGCCACCACGTCGCATAAGAGCCAGGATGACACCGGGGAGCTGTTTTTT.

This clone was recorded a few times. This chain links TRBV7-2 with TRBJ2-7, with TRBD2 matching over 14 bases. Losses at the gene ends were 5 bases for V and 7 bases for J; bases not matched to a gene: 10. The CDR3 sequence is 16 residues long. CDR1 is SGHTA, CDR2 FQGNSA, per germline. This CDR3 is CASSPMGGLAGEEQYF. The CDR3 DNA sequence: TGTGCCAGCAGCCCCATGGGGGGACTAGCGGGAGAGGAGCAGTACTTC.

The chain links TRBV7-8 to TRBJ2-1; the D is unclear. Germline V gives CDR1 SGHVS, CDR2 FQNEAQ. Trimming took off 2 bases at V and 2 bases at J, with 7 bases between the two ends. The CDR3 covers 14 residues. CDR3 nucleotides: TGTGCCAGCAGCTTAATGGGGACCTACAATGAGCAGTTCTTC. Amino acids: CASSLMGTYNEQFF.

The chain carries TRBV4-3 and TRBJ2-5, with D tentatively TRBD2 (6 bases). CDR1 LGHNA and CDR2 YSLEER come from the germline V gene. Trimming removed 1 base from V and 4 bases from J, with 7 bases in between. This CDR3 spans 13 amino acids. This CDR3 is CASSQVGGETQYF. The DNA for the CDR3 is TGCGCCAGCAGCCAAGTCGGGGGAGAGACCCAGTACTTC.

This chain links TRBV9 with TRBJ2-2, with D possibly TRBD1 on 5 matching bases. Germline loops: CDR1 SGDLS, CDR2 YYNGEE. V lost 2 bases to trimming and J lost 1 base, with 6 bases between them. CDR3 size: 14 residues. Here the CDR3 DNA reads TGTGCCAGCAGCGTGGGGCAGAACACCGGGGAGCTGTTTTTT. Amino acids: CASSVGQNTGELFF.

The chain recombines TRBV6-5 with TRBJ2-1; 8 nucleotides line up with TRBD2. V lost 7 bases to trimming and J lost 1 base; unmatched junction nucleotides: 6. The CDR3 totals 15 residues. Per germline, CDR1 MNHEY and CDR2 SVGAGI. The CDR3 loop reads CASKRGGGSYNEQFF. The CDR3 DNA reads as TGTGCCAGCAAAAGGGGCGGGGGGTCCTACAATGAGCAGTTCTTC.

This chain connects TRBV18 to TRBJ2-3; TRBD2 matches 8 bases. Trimming at V came to 6 bases and at J to 4 bases, leaving 6 bases not matched to a gene. The CDR3 is 14 amino acids. Germline V gene sequence: CDR1 KGHSH, CDR2 LQKENI. The CDR3 loop is CASSRAREADTQYF. CDR3 in DNA: TGTGCCAGCTCGCGGGCGCGGGAGGCAGATACGCAGTATTTT. The whole variable domain, filled in from reference TRBV18 and TRBJ2-3, reads NAGVMQNPRHLVRRRGQEARLRCSPMKGHSHVYWYRQLPEEGLKFMVYLQKENIIDESGMPKERFSAEFPKEGPSILRIQQVVRGDSAAYFCASSRAREADTQYFGPGTRLTVL.

The chain recombines TRBV9 with TRBJ1-4, with D perhaps matching TRBD1 (6 bases). Trimming took 0 bases from V and 7 from J, leaving 19 bases between them. This CDR3 has 17 amino acids. CDR1 and CDR2 from the germline V gene are SGDLS and YYNGEE. The CDR3 DNA reads TGTGCCAGCAGCGTAGATCCCTACCAGGGAGGGGGTGAAAAACTGTTTTTT. Translated, it gives CASSVDPYQGGGEKLFF.

The chain has TRBV27 and TRBJ2-1, with 8 bases lining up with TRBD2. The V segment lost 5 bases and the J segment 0 bases; nucleotides outside the gene matches: 3. Germline V gives CDR1 MNHEY, CDR2 SMNVEV (reference sequence). The CDR3 length is 15 residues. CDR3 sequence reads: CASSRLASSYNEQFF. CDR3 nucleotides: TGTGCCAGCAGTCGACTAGCGAGCTCCTACAATGAGCAGTTCTTC.

This rearrangement joins TRBV30 to TRBJ1-5; D is perhaps TRBD1 (5 bases). The CDR3 runs 14 residues. Germline V gives CDR1 GTSNPN, CDR2 SVGIG (reference sequence). Between the trimmed V and J ends, which lost 0 bases and 5 bases, there was a span of 11 bases. The CDR3 protein is CAWSVRQIDQPQHF. Written as DNA, the CDR3 is TGTGCCTGGAGTGTAAGACAGATTGATCAGCCCCAGCATTTT.

The J gene is TRBJ2-2, the V gene TRBV29-1; D is perhaps TRBD2 (6 bases). The germline CDR1 and CDR2 sequences are SQVTM and ANQGSEA. This CDR3 spans 13 amino acids. V was clipped by 4 bases and J by 2 bases, with 8 bases between them. The DNA for the CDR3 is TGCAGCGTTGCTAGCGCTAACACCGGGGAGCTGTTTTTT. It codes for CSVASANTGELFF.

The gene calls are TRBV9 and TRBJ2-7; 8 bases map to TRBD2. The CDR3 spans 14 residues. Looked up from germline, CDR1 is SGDLS and CDR2 is YYNGEE. With V trimmed by 3 bases and J by 3 bases, 5 bases remained unmatched. For the CDR3, the DNA is TGTGCCAGCAGCGCCCTTGGGACTAGCTACGAGCAGTACTTC. As protein: CASSALGTSYEQYF. The full variable domain, its missing parts supplied by reference TRBV9 and TRBJ2-7, is DSGVTQTPKHLITATGQRVTLRCSPRSGDLSVYWYQQSLDQGLQFLIQYYNGEERAKGNILERFSAQQFPDLHSELNLSSLELGDSALYFCASSALGTSYEQYFGPGTRLTVT.